This TCR beta chain is drawn from a study of OX40 agonist ivuxolimab in advanced cancers. At the level of the study: Patients assigned to dose escalation were diagnosed with hepatocellular carcinoma, melanoma, renal cell or head and neck cancer. Study outcomes and limitations: Normalized expansion of T-cell clones was also low for some nonresponders. At doses 0.1 to 3.0 mg/kg, CD4+ and CD8+ clones expanded.

Of note for this clone: The antigen is undetermined.

V gave up 4 bases and J gave up 2 bases, with 13 bases separating them. The germline V gene encodes CDR1 SQVTM and CDR2 ANQGSEA. The CDR3 spans 14 residues. Method: immunoSEQ multiplex PCR; TCRdb's copy keeps in-frame clones and lacks some. This table has approximately 80,000 clones, approximately 85% appearing once. Sequencing used CD4+ or CD8+ T cells sorted from blood, obtained in a trial of the OX40 agonist ivuxolimab. The sequence came from an adult with an advanced solid tumor such as melanoma, head and neck, liver or kidney cancer. This chain uses TRBV29-1 with TRBJ2-3; tentative D call: TRBD2 (5 bases). The CDR3 DNA is TGCAGCGTTGTTAGCGTTGACCCCACAGATACGCAGTATTTT. Protein sequence: CSVVSVDPTDTQYF.